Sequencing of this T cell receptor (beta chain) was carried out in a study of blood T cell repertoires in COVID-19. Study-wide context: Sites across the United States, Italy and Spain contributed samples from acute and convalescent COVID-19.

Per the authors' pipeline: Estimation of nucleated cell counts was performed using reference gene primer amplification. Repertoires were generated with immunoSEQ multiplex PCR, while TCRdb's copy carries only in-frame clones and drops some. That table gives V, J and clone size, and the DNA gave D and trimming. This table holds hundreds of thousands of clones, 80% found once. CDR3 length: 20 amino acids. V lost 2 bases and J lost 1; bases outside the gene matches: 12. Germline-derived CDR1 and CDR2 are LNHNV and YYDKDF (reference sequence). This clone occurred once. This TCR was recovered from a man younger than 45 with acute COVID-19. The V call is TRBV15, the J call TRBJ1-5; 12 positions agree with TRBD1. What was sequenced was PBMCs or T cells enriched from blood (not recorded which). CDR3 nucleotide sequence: TGTGCCACCAGCAGAACTCTACCGGGACAGGGGGCGGGGAGCAATCAGCCCCAGCATTTT. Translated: CATSRTLPGQGAGSNQPQHF.